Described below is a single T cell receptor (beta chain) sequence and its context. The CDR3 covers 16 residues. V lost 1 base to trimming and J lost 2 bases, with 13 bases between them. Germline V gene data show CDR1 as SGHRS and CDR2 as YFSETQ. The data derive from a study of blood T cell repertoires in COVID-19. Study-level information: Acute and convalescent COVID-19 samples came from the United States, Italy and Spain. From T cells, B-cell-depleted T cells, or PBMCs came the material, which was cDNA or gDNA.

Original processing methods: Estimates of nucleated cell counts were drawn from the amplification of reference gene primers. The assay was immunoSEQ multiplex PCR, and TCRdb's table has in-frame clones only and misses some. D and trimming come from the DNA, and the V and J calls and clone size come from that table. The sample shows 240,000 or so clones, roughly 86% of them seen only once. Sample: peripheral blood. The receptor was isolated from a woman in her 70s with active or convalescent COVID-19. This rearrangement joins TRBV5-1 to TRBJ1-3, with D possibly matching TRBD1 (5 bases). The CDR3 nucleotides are TGCGCCAGCAGCTTGCGGGGGGTAGATCCTGGAAACACCATATATTTT. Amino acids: CASSLRGVDPGNTIYF. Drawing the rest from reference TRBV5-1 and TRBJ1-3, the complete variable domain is KAGVTQTPRYLIKTRGQQVTLSCSPISGHRSVSWYQQTPGQGLQFLFEYFSETQRNKGNFPGRFSGRQFSNSRSEMNVSTLELGDSALYLCASSLRGVDPGNTIYFGEGSWLTVV.